These 14 T cell receptor beta chains share one sample of origin, sequenced in a study of blood T cell repertoires in COVID-19. Here immunoSEQ multiplex PCR was the method, and the copy in TCRdb shows in-frame clones only, minus some. Among 300,000 to 450,000 clones listed, roughly 86% were seen once. The material sequenced was PBMCs or T cells enriched from blood (not recorded which). Every receptor here comes from a woman aged 30 to 39 who had been exposed to COVID-19.

This chain uses TRBV7-8 with TRBJ2-2; TRBD2 agrees at 10 bases. V dropped 1 base and J dropped 7; count of bases not matched to a gene: 6. The CDR3 is 16 amino acids. Germline CDR1 is SGHVS and CDR2 is FQNEAQ. Here the CDR3 reads CASSLGSGRAGGELFF. The CDR3 nucleotides are TGTGCCAGCAGCTTAGGGAGCGGGAGGGCCGGCGGGGAGCTGTTTTTT.

This rearrangement joins TRBV23-1 to TRBJ1-6; the D gene is possibly TRBD1 (6 bases). TRBV23-1 is labeled an ORF, and its function is uncertain. This CDR3 has 15 amino acids. Deletions cut 2 bases from V and 7 bases from J, with 12 bases between. This CDR3 is CASSQRQARNSPLHF. Here the CDR3 DNA reads TGCGCCAGCAGTCAACGACAGGCTAGGAATTCACCCCTCCACTTT.

The V call is TRBV18, the J call TRBJ1-3; 7 nucleotides align to TRBD1. V trimming: 0 bases; J trimming: 3 bases; junction bases outside the gene matches: 2. The CDR3 runs to 15 residues. Looked up from germline, CDR1 is KGHSH and CDR2 is LQKENI. CDR3 DNA: TGTGCCAGCTCACCACCCAGGGACAGTGGAAACACCATATATTTT. Its protein is CASSPPRDSGNTIYF.

The chain recombines TRBV20-1 with TRBJ1-1; D unclear. The CDR3 sequence is 11 residues long. From germline, CDR1 is DFQATT and CDR2 SNEGSKA (reference sequence). The CDR3 bases are TGCAGGCCAGATCTGAACACTGAAGCTTTCTTT. This encodes CRPDLNTEAFF.

The V call is TRBV3-1 (or the pseudogene TRBV3-2), the J call TRBJ1-5; tentatively, D is TRBD1 (6 bases). V was clipped by 0 bases and J by 9 bases, with 15 bases between them. The CDR3 length is 15 residues. The germline gives CDR1 LGHDT, CDR2 YNNKEL (reference sequence). The CDR3 sequence: CASSQDLRTEAPQHF. For the CDR3, the DNA is TGTGCCAGCAGCCAAGATTTGCGGACAGAGGCGCCCCAGCATTTT.

This clone showed up just once. The V gene is TRBV5-1, the J gene TRBJ2-3, with D maybe TRBD2 (7 bases). Trimming left V 0 bases short and J 0 bases short, with 20 bases between. The germline V gene has CDR1 SGHRS and CDR2 YFSETQ. The CDR3 has 19 residues. The CDR3: CASSLEPRGAGASTDTQYF. CDR3 coding DNA: TGCGCCAGCAGCTTGGAGCCCCGGGGGGCGGGTGCTAGCACAGATACGCAGTATTTT.

This clone was seen only once. The chain uses TRBV15 and TRBJ2-3; TRBD1 is a possible D gene (5 bases). V was cut by 0 bases and J by 5 bases, with 21 bases left in between. In germline, CDR1 is LNHNV, CDR2 YYDKDF (reference sequence). This CDR3 region has 18 residues. CDR3 sequence reads: CATSREIGVGATRDTQYF. The CDR3 DNA reads as TGTGCCACCAGCAGAGAAATTGGGGTTGGGGCAACACGAGATACGCAGTATTTT.

V and J are TRBV7-9 and TRBJ1-2; tentative D call: TRBD1 (5 bases). V was shortened by 1 base and J by 4 bases, with 7 bases between the two germline ends. Germline V lookup: CDR1 SEHNR, CDR2 FQNEAQ (reference sequence). This CDR3 is built from 13 residues. CDR3 sequence reads: CASSLGGVYGYTF. The CDR3 nucleotides are TGTGCCAGCAGCTTAGGGGGGGTCTATGGCTACACCTTC.

The genes are TRBV7-9 and TRBJ1-3; D unresolved. Germline CDR1 reads SEHNR; CDR2 reads FQNEAQ (reference sequence). The CDR3 contains 16 residues. V lost 1 base and J 0 bases, leaving 10 bases between the germline ends. CDR3 nucleotides: TGTGCCAGCAGCTTAGTCGGCGGCACCTCTGGAAACACCATATATTTT. This sequence encodes CASSLVGGTSGNTIYF.

Worth noting for this clone: The sample has other DNA sequences that encode this CDR3 too. V and J are TRBV5-1 and TRBJ1-1, with D perhaps TRBD1 (5 bases). V lost 2 bases to trimming and J lost 2 bases, with 7 bases between them. The germline CDR1 and CDR2 sequences are SGHRS and YFSETQ. The CDR3 is 13 amino acids. CDR3 loop: CASSFRENTEAFF. The CDR3 nucleotides read TGCGCCAGCAGCTTCAGGGAAAACACTGAAGCTTTCTTT.

CDR3 nucleotides: TGTGCCAGCAGCTCGGGGTGGGCGGGAGTCTACAATGAGCAGTTCTTC. As protein: CASSSGWAGVYNEQFF. This chain connects TRBV7-2 to TRBJ2-1, with 7 bases fitting TRBD2. The V segment lost 4 bases and the J segment 3 bases; nucleotides outside the gene matches: 9. The germline V gene has CDR1 SGHTA and CDR2 FQGNSA. The CDR3 is 16 amino acids.

The chain is built from TRBV12-3 or TRBV12-4 and TRBJ1-2; D might be TRBD1 (5 bases). This CDR3 is 13 amino acids long. Trimming took 5 bases from V and 4 from J, leaving 11 bases between them. Written as DNA, the CDR3 is TGTGCCAGCAGTGCGCTGGGGGGCTATGGCTACACCTTC. The encoded protein is CASSALGGYGYTF.

V usage is TRBV6-5 and J usage is TRBJ2-2, with a weak D call TRBD1 (6 bases). The germline V gene has CDR1 MNHEY and CDR2 SVGAGI. CDR3 length: 14 residues. V gave up 10 bases and J gave up 0 bases, with 12 bases separating them. This chain's CDR3 is CATGQTSNTGELFF. The CDR3 nucleotides are TGTGCCACCGGACAGACATCGAACACCGGGGAGCTGTTTTTT.

This chain uses TRBV3-1 (or the pseudogene TRBV3-2) with TRBJ1-3, with D perhaps matching TRBD1 (6 bases). From germline, CDR1 is LGHDT and CDR2 YNNKEL (reference sequence). The CDR3 covers 14 residues. V lost 5 bases and J lost 3, with 11 bases in between. The DNA of the CDR3 is TGTGCCAGCAGCACCGCCAGGGGTGGAAACACCATATATTTT. Its protein is CASSTARGGNTIYF.